What follows are 4 T cell receptor beta chains derived from one specimen sequenced in a study of blood T cell repertoires in COVID-19. Data came from immunoSEQ multiplex PCR; TCRdb stores just in-frame clones and leaves some out. The sample lists about 210,000 clones; roughly four fifths were seen once. Sequencing used peripheral blood. These receptors were collected from a woman aged 45-65 years with active or convalescent COVID-19.

This sequence joins TRBV3-1 (or the pseudogene TRBV3-2) and TRBJ2-1; 7 nucleotides agree with TRBD1. J gave up 7 bases and V 4 bases, and 10 bases lay outside the gene matches. Per germline, CDR1 LGHDT and CDR2 YNNKEL (reference sequence). The CDR3 has 15 amino acids. The CDR3 spells CASSPARGPWNEQFF. The CDR3 DNA reads as TGTGCCAGCAGCCCGGCGAGGGGGCCTTGGAATGAGCAGTTCTTC.

The V gene is TRBV2, the J gene TRBJ2-1; D possibly corresponds to TRBD1 (6 bases). The V and J ends lost 2 bases and 0 bases respectively, with 11 bases between them. Germline V gene lookup returns CDR1 SNHLY and CDR2 FYNNEI. The CDR3 length is 16 residues. CDR3 sequence: CASSEIRGSSYNEQFF. CDR3 DNA: TGTGCCAGCAGTGAAATTAGGGGGAGCTCCTACAATGAGCAGTTCTTC.

The J gene is TRBJ1-6, the V gene TRBV3-1 (or the pseudogene TRBV3-2); no definite D call. The germline V gene encodes CDR1 LGHDT and CDR2 YNNKEL (reference sequence). Trimming pared 1 base from V and 8 bases from J, leaving 12 bases between. This CDR3 spans 15 amino acids. CDR3 sequence: CASSQVRKRDSPLHF. The CDR3, as DNA: TGTGCCAGCAGCCAAGTTAGGAAGAGGGATTCACCCCTCCACTTT.

The chain has TRBV28 and TRBJ2-1, with 7 positions matching TRBD1. Germline CDR1 is MDHEN and CDR2 is SYDVKM. Trimming removed 6 bases from V and 5 bases from J; junction bases left unmatched: 4. This CDR3 spans 13 amino acids. The CDR3 protein is CASRRQGNNEQFF. Here the CDR3 DNA reads TGTGCCAGCAGACGACAGGGTAACAATGAGCAGTTCTTC.